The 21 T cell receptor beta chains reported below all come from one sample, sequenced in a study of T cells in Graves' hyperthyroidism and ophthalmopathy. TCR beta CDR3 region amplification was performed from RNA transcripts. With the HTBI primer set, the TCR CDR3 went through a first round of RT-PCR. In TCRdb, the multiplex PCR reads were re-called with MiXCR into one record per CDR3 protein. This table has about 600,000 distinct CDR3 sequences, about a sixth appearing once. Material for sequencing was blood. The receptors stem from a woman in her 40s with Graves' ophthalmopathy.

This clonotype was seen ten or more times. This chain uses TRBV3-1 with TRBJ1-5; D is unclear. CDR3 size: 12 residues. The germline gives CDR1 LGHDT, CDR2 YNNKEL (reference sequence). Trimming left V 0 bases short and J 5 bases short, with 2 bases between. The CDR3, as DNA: TGTGCCAGCAGCCAAGATGATCAGCCCCAGCATTTT. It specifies CASSQDDQPQHF.

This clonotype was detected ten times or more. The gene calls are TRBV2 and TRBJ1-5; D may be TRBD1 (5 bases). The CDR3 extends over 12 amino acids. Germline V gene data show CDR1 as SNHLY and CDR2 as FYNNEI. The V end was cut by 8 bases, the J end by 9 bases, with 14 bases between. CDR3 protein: CASFGGDGPQHF. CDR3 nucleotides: TGTGCCAGCTTCGGGGGGGACGGGCCCCAGCATTTT. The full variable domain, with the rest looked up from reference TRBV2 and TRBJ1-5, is EPEVTQTPSHQVTQMGQEVILRCVPISNHLYFYWYRQILGQKVEFLVSFYNNEISEKSEIFDDQFSVERPDGSNFTLKIRSTKLEDSAMYFCASFGGDGPQHFGDGTRLSIL.

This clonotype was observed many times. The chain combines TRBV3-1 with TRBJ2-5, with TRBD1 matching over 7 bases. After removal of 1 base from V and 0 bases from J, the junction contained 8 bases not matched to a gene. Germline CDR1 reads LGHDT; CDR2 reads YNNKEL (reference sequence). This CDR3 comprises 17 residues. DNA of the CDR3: TGTGCCAGCAGCCAAGCTAAGGGGACAGCGTACCAAGAGACCCAGTACTTC. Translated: CASSQAKGTAYQETQYF.

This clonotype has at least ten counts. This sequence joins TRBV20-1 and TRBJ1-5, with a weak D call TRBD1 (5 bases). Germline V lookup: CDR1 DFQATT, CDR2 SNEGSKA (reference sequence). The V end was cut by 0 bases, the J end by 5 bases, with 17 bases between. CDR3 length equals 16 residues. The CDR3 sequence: CSARDLEQETDQPQHF. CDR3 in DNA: TGCAGTGCTAGAGATCTGGAACAGGAGACGGATCAGCCCCAGCATTTT.

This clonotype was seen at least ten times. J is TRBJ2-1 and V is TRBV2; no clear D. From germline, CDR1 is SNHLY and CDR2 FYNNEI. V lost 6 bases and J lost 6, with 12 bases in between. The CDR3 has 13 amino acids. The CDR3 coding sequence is TGTGCCAGCAGCCCTTTCACTACCAATGAGCAGTTCTTC. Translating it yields CASSPFTTNEQFF.

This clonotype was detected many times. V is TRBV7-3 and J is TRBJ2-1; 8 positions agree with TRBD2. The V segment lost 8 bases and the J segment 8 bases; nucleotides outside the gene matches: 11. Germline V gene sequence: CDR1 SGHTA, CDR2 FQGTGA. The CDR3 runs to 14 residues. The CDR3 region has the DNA TGTGCCAGCGCGCAGGCCGGGGGGGTTTATGAGCAGTTCTTC. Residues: CASAQAGGVYEQFF.

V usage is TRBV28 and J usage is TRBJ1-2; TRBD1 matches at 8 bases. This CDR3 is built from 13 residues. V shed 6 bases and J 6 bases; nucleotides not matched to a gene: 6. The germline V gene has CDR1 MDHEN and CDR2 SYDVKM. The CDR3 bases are TGTGCCAGCAGGCCCGGCAGGGGGCATGGCTACACCTTC. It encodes CASRPGRGHGYTF.

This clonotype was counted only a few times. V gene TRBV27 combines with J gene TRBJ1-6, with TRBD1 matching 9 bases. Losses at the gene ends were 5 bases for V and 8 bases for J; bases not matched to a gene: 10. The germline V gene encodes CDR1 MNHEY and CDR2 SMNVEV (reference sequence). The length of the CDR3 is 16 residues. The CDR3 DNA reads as TGTGCCAGCAGTCTGGGACCGGGACAGGGTTATTCACCCCTCCACTTT. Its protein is CASSLGPGQGYSPLHF.

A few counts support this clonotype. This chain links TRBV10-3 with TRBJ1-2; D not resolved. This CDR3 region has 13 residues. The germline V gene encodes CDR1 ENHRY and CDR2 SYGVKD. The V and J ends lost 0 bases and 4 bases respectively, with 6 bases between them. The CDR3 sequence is CAISESSAYGYTF. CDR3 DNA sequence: TGTGCCATCAGTGAGTCGTCAGCCTATGGCTACACCTTC.

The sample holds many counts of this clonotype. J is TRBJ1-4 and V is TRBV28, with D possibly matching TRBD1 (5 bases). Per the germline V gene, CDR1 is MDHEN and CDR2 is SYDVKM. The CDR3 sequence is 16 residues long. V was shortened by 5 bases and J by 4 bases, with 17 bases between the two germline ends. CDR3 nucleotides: TGTGCCAGCAGTCCAGGGACGGGCCGGGATAATGAAAAACTGTTTTTT. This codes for CASSPGTGRDNEKLFF.

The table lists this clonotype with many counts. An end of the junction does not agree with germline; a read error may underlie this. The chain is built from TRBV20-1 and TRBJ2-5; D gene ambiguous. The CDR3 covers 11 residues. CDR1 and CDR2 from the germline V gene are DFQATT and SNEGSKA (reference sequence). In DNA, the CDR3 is TGCAGTGCTGGCCCCCAGTCTCCCCAGGTCTTC. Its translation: CSAGPQSPQVF.

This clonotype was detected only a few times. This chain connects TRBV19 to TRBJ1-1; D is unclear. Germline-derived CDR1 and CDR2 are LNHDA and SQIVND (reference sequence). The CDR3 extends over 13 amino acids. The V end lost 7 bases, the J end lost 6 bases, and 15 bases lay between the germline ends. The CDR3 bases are TGTGCCAGTAATGGGTACACGAGGGCTGAAGCTTTCTTT. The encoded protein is CASNGYTRAEAFF.

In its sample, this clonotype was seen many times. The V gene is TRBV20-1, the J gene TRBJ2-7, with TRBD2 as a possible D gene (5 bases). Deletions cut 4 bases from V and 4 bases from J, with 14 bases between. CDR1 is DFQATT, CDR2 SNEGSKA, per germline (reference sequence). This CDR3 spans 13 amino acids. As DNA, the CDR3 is TGCAGTGCTAACCCCGGACTTCTGTACGAGCAGTACTTC. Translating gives CSANPGLLYEQYF.

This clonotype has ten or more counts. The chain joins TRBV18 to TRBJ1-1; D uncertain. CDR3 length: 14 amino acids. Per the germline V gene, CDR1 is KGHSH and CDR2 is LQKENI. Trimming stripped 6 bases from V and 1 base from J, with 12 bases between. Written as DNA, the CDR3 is TGTGCCAGCTCTCAGACTGACCAGAACACTGAAGCTTTCTTT. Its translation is CASSQTDQNTEAFF.

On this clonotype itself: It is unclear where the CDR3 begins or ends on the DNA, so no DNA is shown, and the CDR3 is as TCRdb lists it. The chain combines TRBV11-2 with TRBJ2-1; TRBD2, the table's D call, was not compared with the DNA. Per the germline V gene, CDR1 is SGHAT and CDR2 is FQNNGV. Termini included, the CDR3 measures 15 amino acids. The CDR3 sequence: CASSTSGGPYNEQFF.

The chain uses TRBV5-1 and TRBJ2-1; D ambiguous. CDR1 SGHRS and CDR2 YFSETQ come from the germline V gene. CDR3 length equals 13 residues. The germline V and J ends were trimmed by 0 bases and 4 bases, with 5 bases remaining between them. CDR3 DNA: TGCGCCAGCAGCTTGGCCATGTACAATGAGCAGTTCTTC. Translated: CASSLAMYNEQFF.

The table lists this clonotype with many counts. The CDR3, as DNA: TGCAGTGCTAGGGTGGAGGTAATCAGTTCTGGCTACACCTTC. It encodes CSARVEVISSGYTF. J is TRBJ1-2 and V is TRBV20-1; D unclear. Germline loops: CDR1 DFQATT, CDR2 SNEGSKA (reference sequence). The V end lost 3 bases, the J end lost 7 bases, and 18 bases lay between the germline ends. The CDR3 is 14 amino acids.

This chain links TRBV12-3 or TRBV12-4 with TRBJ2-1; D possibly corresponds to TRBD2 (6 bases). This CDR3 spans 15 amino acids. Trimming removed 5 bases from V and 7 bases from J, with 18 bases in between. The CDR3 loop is CASSRRDSQINEQFF. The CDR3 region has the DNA TGTGCCAGCAGTCGACGGGACTCACAAATAAATGAGCAGTTCTTC.

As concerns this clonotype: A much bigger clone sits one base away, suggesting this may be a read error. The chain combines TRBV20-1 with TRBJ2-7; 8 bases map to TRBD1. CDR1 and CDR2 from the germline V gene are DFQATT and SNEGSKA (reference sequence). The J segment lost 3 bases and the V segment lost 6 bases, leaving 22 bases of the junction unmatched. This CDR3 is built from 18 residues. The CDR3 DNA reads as TGCAGTGCCATCACTACACTCGGGACAGGTTACCCCCTCTACGAGCAGTACTTC. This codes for CSAITTLGTGYPLYEQYF.

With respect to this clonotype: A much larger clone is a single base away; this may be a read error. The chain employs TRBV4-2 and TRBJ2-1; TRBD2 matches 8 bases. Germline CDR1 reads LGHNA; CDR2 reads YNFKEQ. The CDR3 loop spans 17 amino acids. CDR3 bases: TGTGCCAGCAGCCAAGGGCCCGCAGCGGGAGATCACAATAAGCAGTTCTTC. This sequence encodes CASSQGPAAGDHNKQFF.

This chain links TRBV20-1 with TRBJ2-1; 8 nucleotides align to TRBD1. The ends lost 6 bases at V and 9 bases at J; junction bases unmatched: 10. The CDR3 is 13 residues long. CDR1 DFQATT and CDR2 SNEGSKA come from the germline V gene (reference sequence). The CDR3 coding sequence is TGCAGTGCCTACTTACAGGGGGTAGGTGAGCAGTTCTTC. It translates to CSAYLQGVGEQFF.